These 24 T cell receptor beta chains were all obtained from the same sample, sequenced in a study of cytomegalovirus exposure and HLA in healthy donors listed by TCRdb under 2017. Library creation used the immunoSEQ multiplex PCR assay. A mixture of 60 forward primers for TCR Vbeta segments and 13 reverse primers for TCR Jbeta segments was used in the multiplex PCR. TCRdb mirrors the immuneACCESS table, restricted to in-frame sequences. Some clones are absent from its copies; in checked studies, under half trace to an unresolved V gene, and the reason for the others is unknown. This sample has around 140,000 clones in its table, and almost 85% of those were observed once. The ten top clones hold roughly 2.1% of the sample. The sample consisted of PBMCs. These receptors all stem from a woman aged 40 to 50 in good health and CMV-seronegative.

This chain joins TRBV5-4 and TRBJ2-3; 7 nucleotides align to TRBD2. This CDR3 region has 16 residues. Trimming took 0 bases from V and 1 from J; bases not matched to a gene: 5. Germline loops: CDR1 SGHNT, CDR2 YYREEE (reference sequence). The CDR3 protein is CASSLGAGVGTDTQYF. For the CDR3, the DNA is TGTGCCAGCAGCTTGGGGGCGGGAGTCGGCACAGATACGCAGTATTTT.

The rearrangement joins TRBV20-1 to TRBJ1-2; D unclear. The CDR3 length is 11 residues. Trimming took off 4 bases at V and 6 bases at J, with 9 bases between the two ends. Germline CDR1 DFQATT, CDR2 SNEGSKA (reference sequence). As DNA, the CDR3 is TGCAGTGCTATCGACACACATGGCTACACCTTC. This gives the protein CSAIDTHGYTF.

V and J are TRBV6-5 and TRBJ1-6, with a possible D match to TRBD1 (5 bases). CDR3 length equals 16 residues. Germline assignment: CDR1 MNHEY and CDR2 SVGAGI. V lost 2 bases and J 4 bases, leaving 12 bases between the germline ends. The CDR3, as DNA: TGTGCCAGCAGTTACGCAGGGAGGGGTTATAATTCACCCCTCCACTTT. Translated: CASSYAGRGYNSPLHF.

The chain carries TRBV5-5 and TRBJ1-4; 8 bases are shared with TRBD1. This CDR3 has 15 amino acids. V lost 2 bases, J lost 5 bases, and 5 bases stayed unmatched. Germline CDR1 reads SGHKS; CDR2 reads YYEKEE (reference sequence). The chain's CDR3 is CASSLGQGGNEKLFF. CDR3 sequence (DNA): TGTGCCAGCAGCTTAGGACAGGGAGGGAATGAAAAACTGTTTTTT.

The chain joins TRBV27 to TRBJ1-3, with D tentatively TRBD1 (5 bases). Looked up from germline, CDR1 is MNHEY and CDR2 is SMNVEV (reference sequence). There are 16 residues in the CDR3. V dropped 0 bases and J dropped 2 bases, with 11 bases sitting between them. The CDR3: CASSLSRTHPGNTIYF. CDR3 DNA: TGTGCCAGCAGTTTATCCCGGACACACCCTGGAAACACCATATATTTT.

The chain carries TRBV11-3 and TRBJ1-1; TRBD1 might be the D (5 bases). The CDR3 covers 14 residues. V was trimmed by 5 bases and J by 1 base, leaving 11 bases between them. Per the germline V gene, CDR1 is SGHNT and CDR2 is YENEEA. The CDR3 loop is CASSMSGQNTEAFF. In nucleotides, the CDR3 is TGTGCCAGCAGCATGTCCGGACAGAACACTGAAGCTTTCTTT.

For the CDR3, the DNA is TGTGCCAGCACCCAGGGGAAAGGGACCTACGAGCAGTACTTC. Protein sequence: CASTQGKGTYEQYF. This chain links TRBV2 with TRBJ2-7; TRBD1 is a possible D gene (6 bases). V was pared by 7 bases and J by 2 bases, with 15 bases between. This CDR3 is built from 14 residues. Germline loops: CDR1 SNHLY, CDR2 FYNNEI. Full variable domain (missing parts from reference TRBV2 and TRBJ2-7): EPEVTQTPSHQVTQMGQEVILRCVPISNHLYFYWYRQILGQKVEFLVSFYNNEISEKSEIFDDQFSVERPDGSNFTLKIRSTKLEDSAMYFCASTQGKGTYEQYFGPGTRLTVT.

The chain has TRBV28 and TRBJ1-3; weak D call: TRBD1 (5 bases). V dropped 3 bases and J dropped 2 bases, with 20 bases sitting between them. The CDR3 runs 18 residues. CDR1 MDHEN and CDR2 SYDVKM come from the germline V gene. The CDR3 here is CASSFRGFGMLAGNTIYF. The DNA of the CDR3 is TGTGCCAGCAGTTTTCGGGGGTTTGGGATGTTAGCTGGAAACACCATATATTTT.

V and J are TRBV7-2 and TRBJ1-5; D might be TRBD1 (5 bases). This CDR3 contains 16 residues. V lost 2 bases, J lost 0 bases, and 11 bases lay in between. The germline V gene encodes CDR1 SGHTA and CDR2 FQGNSA. Here the CDR3 reads CASSLQAGYSNQPQHF. DNA for the CDR3: TGTGCCAGCAGCTTACAGGCAGGGTATAGCAATCAGCCCCAGCATTTT.

The sample holds one count of this clone. J is TRBJ1-3 and V is TRBV18, with D hard to call. This CDR3 region has 13 residues. The germline V and J ends were trimmed by 8 bases and 3 bases, with 11 bases remaining between them. Germline loops: CDR1 KGHSH, CDR2 LQKENI. The CDR3 coding sequence is TGTGCCAGCGCTGTTGGGCATGGAAACACCATATATTTT. It specifies CASAVGHGNTIYF.

This clone was counted a few times. The chain employs TRBV5-4 and TRBJ2-2; possible D gene TRBD1, 5 bases. Germline-derived CDR1 and CDR2 are SGHNT and YYREEE (reference sequence). The CDR3 is 15 amino acids. Trimming left V 2 bases short and J 1 base short, with 9 bases between. CDR3 sequence: CASSLPRVNTGELFF. The CDR3, as DNA: TGTGCCAGCAGCTTACCCAGGGTGAACACCGGGGAGCTGTTTTTT.

The CDR3 here is CASSPGFSSYEQYF. The DNA of the CDR3 is TGCGCCAGCAGCCCAGGGTTTAGCTCCTACGAGCAGTACTTC. J is TRBJ2-7 and V is TRBV4-1; possibly TRBD1 for D (5 bases). Germline V lookup: CDR1 MGHRA, CDR2 YSYEKL. With 4 bases removed from V and 0 bases from J, the gap between germline ends came to 10 bases. This CDR3 has 14 residues.

The rearrangement joins TRBV19 to TRBJ2-7, with 7 nucleotides matching TRBD2. The CDR3 extends over 14 amino acids. Looked up from germline, CDR1 is LNHDA and CDR2 is SQIVND (reference sequence). Trimming removed 3 bases from V and 0 bases from J; junction bases left unmatched: 2. As DNA, the CDR3 is TGTGCCAGTAGTATGCGGGAGTCCTCCTACGAGCAGTACTTC. Its protein is CASSMRESSYEQYF.

This chain uses TRBV28 with TRBJ2-7; 9 nucleotides line up with TRBD2. V trimming: 4 bases; J trimming: 5 bases; junction bases outside the gene matches: 6. The CDR3 totals 14 residues. Germline CDR1 and CDR2: MDHEN and SYDVKM. The DNA of the CDR3 is TGTGCCAGCAGTTGGGGGACTAGCATCCACGAGCAGTACTTC. It yields the protein CASSWGTSIHEQYF.

Regarding this clone: Different DNA sequences within this sample yield the same CDR3. The chain recombines TRBV7-3 with TRBJ1-1; D is unresolved. The CDR3 runs 13 residues. Trimming shortened V by 2 bases and J by 0 bases, and 4 bases separated the two germline ends. CDR1 is SGHTA, CDR2 FQGTGA, per germline. The CDR3 bases are TGTGCCAGCAGCTTATACTTGAACACTGAAGCTTTCTTT. This translates into CASSLYLNTEAFF.

This sequence joins TRBV21-1 and TRBJ2-6; TRBD1 was called by the table and not checked on the DNA. TRBV21-1 is tagged as a pseudogene. This CDR3 has 12 residues. The CDR3 region has the DNA TGTGCCAGCAGCGAACGACAGCACGTCCTGACTTTC. This codes for CASSERQHVLTF.

This clone has just a few counts. CDR3 DNA: TGTGCCAGCAGCTTTCAAGGACAAATAAACACCGGGGAGCTGTTTTTT. Translation gives CASSFQGQINTGELFF. The V gene is TRBV13, the J gene TRBJ2-2, with TRBD1 as a possible D gene (5 bases). V was trimmed by 3 bases and J by 2 bases, leaving 13 bases between them. CDR1 is PRHDT, CDR2 FYEKMQ, per germline (reference sequence). There are 16 residues in the CDR3.

The V call is TRBV7-9, the J call TRBJ2-5; 10 nucleotides agree with TRBD1. Germline trimming cut 3 bases from V and 5 bases from J; bases unmatched to any gene: 6. Germline assignment: CDR1 SEHNR and CDR2 FQNEAQ (reference sequence). The CDR3 consists of 15 residues. The CDR3 sequence is CASSLRQGAGETQYF. The CDR3 region has the DNA TGTGCCAGCAGCTTGAGACAGGGGGCCGGGGAGACCCAGTACTTC.

V and J are TRBV5-6 and TRBJ2-1; the match to TRBD1 covers 7 bases. The V segment lost 0 bases and the J segment 9 bases; nucleotides outside the gene matches: 6. CDR3 length: 14 residues. From germline, CDR1 is SGHDT and CDR2 YYEEEE. The CDR3 DNA reads as TGTGCCAGCAGCTTGGGACAGGGAACAACTGAGCAGTTCTTC. Protein: CASSLGQGTTEQFF. The variable domain in full, completed from reference TRBV5-6 and TRBJ2-1, reads DAGVTQSPTHLIKTRGQQVTLRCSPKSGHDTVSWYQQALGQGPQFIFQYYEEEERQRGNFPDRFSGHQFPNYSSELNVNALLLGDSALYLCASSLGQGTTEQFFGPGTRLTVL.

This chain connects TRBV11-2 to TRBJ1-1; D gene uncertain. The CDR3 consists of 13 residues. CDR1 and CDR2 from the germline V gene are SGHAT and FQNNGV. Trimming left V 1 base short and J 6 bases short, with 9 bases between. The CDR3: CASSLGIGAEAFF. The CDR3 DNA reads TGTGCCAGCAGCTTAGGGATAGGAGCTGAAGCTTTCTTT.

The gene calls are TRBV9 and TRBJ2-7; perhaps TRBD2 as D (7 bases). The V and J ends lost 2 bases and 3 bases respectively, with 18 bases between them. The V gene's germline CDR1 is SGDLS and CDR2 YYNGEE. CDR3 size: 16 residues. CDR3 amino acids: CASSVEGEGGLYEQYF. CDR3 sequence (DNA): TGTGCCAGCAGCGTCGAGGGGGAGGGGGGCCTCTACGAGCAGTACTTC.

This clone was recorded a few times. This chain connects TRBV10-2 to TRBJ1-6; a weak D match, TRBD1 (6 bases). The CDR3 has 16 residues. Deletions cut 7 bases from V and 0 bases from J, with 13 bases between. Germline V gene lookup returns CDR1 WSHSY and CDR2 SAAADI. CDR3 coding DNA: TGCGCCAGCAAGGGACATCATAGCTCCTATAATTCACCCCTCCACTTT. Its translation is CASKGHHSSYNSPLHF.

In its sample, this clone was seen once. The CDR3 protein is CASSTTGTSGQETQYF. For the CDR3, the DNA is TGTGCCAGTAGTACAACCGGGACTAGCGGCCAAGAGACCCAGTACTTC. V is TRBV19 and J is TRBJ2-5; 11 bases line up with TRBD2. Germline values: CDR1 LNHDA, CDR2 SQIVND (reference sequence). The CDR3 consists of 16 residues. The V and J ends lost 4 bases and 1 base, in that order; junction bases with no gene match: 5. Variable domain in full (rest from reference TRBV19 and TRBJ2-5): DGGITQSPKYLFRKEGQNVTLSCEQNLNHDAMYWYRQDPGQGLRLIYYSQIVNDFQKGDIAEGYSVSREKKESFPLTVTSAQKNPTAFYLCASSTTGTSGQETQYFGPGTRLLVL.

V and J are TRBV9 and TRBJ1-1, with D hard to call. Germline V gene data show CDR1 as SGDLS and CDR2 as YYNGEE. V gave up 4 bases and J gave up 2 bases, with 9 bases separating them. The CDR3 contains 13 residues. The CDR3 sequence is CASSPRGNTEAFF. As DNA, the CDR3 is TGTGCCAGCAGCCCCCGCGGAAACACTGAAGCTTTCTTT.